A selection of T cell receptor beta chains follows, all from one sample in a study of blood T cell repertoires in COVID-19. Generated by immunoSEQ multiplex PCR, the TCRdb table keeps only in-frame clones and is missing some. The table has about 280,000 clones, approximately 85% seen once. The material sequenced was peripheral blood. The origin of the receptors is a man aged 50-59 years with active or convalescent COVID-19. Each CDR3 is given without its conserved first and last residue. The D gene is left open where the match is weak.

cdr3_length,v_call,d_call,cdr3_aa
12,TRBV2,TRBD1,ASGRGQGTSPLH
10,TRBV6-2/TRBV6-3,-,ASSYPSNEQF
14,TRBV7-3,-,ASSPQGGARANVLT
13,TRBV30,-,AWSVDGRGRQPQH
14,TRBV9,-,ASSVRDGSSGNTIY
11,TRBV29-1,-,SVVQKMNTEAF
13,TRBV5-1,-,ASSLALNSGNTIY
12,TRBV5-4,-,ASSKQGGNNEQF
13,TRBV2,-,ASRALSAGNQPQH
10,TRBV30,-,AWSASQSEAF
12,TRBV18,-,ASSPLGVSYEQY
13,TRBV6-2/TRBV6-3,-,ASSPRGYSNQPQH
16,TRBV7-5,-,VTRENGLEVAGGEGRF
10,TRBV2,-,ASSAGPEKLF
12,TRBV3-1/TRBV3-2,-,ASTVTGRGTEAF
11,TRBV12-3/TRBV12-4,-,ASSPHTNQPQH
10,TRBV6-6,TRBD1,ASRRGHYEQY
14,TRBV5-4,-,ASSRGSETAQETQY
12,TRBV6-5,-,ASSLEGYQETQY
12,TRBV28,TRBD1,ASSTRTGGKEAF
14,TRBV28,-,ASTTGGAGRTDTQY
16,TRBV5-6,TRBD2,ASSTNLPSGRREETQY
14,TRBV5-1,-,ASSLAGSLYGNTIY
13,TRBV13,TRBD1,ASSLLSGGETEAF
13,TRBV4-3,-,ASSQVAANNEKLF
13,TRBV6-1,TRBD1,ASSERQGGNSPLH
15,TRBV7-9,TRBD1,ASSRGQGRSGANVLT
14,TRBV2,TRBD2,ASSDPTGTSRNEQF
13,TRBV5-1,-,ASSTGHGSYYGYT
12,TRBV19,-,ASKGAARNTEAF
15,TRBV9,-,ASTRVGGVYDYNEQF
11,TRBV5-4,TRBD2,ASLGGDTDTQY
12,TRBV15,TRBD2,ATSRGTSNNEQF
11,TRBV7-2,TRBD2,ASSLVAGAEQY
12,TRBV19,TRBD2,ASSSGRGIGELF
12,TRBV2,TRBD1,ASSQTGGLQPQH
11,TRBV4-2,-,ASSQEGAQGYT
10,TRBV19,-,ASGLLNTEAF
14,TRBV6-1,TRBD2,ASSEAGLGARDTQY
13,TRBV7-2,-,ASSFPPGSYNEQF
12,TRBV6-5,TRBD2,ASSYGGSGDTQY
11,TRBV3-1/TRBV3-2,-,ASSQYRRVEAF
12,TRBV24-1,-,ATSAALGARTQY
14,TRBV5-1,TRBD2,ASSFSQRGSSYEQY
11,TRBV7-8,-,ASSLDRENGYT
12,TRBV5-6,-,ASSFGAGNTEAF
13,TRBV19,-,ASTIGQNSNQPQH
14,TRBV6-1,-,ASSEGIGGALNTIY
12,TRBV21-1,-,ASSKAVRAQGKF
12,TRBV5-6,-,ASSLRGGNYGYT
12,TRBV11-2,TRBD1,ASSPRQGAYGYT
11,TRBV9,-,ASSADRGDTQY
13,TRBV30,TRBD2,AWSYSGRSSYEQY
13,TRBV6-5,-,ASTRQFSANSPLH
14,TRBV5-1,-,ASSLDPTGETTPLH